The clone carrying this T cell receptor (beta chain) was observed a few times. These data originate in a study of blood T cell repertoires in COVID-19. A COVID-19 case had been met by exposed participants during the 2 weeks before study entry. This CDR3 has 15 residues. The V gene's germline CDR1 is MNHNY and CDR2 SVGAGI (reference sequence). V gave up 6 bases and J gave up 4 bases, with 18 bases separating them. Data came from immunoSEQ multiplex PCR; TCRdb stores just in-frame clones and leaves some out. The sample yields 350,000 or so clones, almost 90% seen once. Sequences were obtained from PBMCs or T cells enriched from blood (not recorded which). The J gene is TRBJ1-2, the V gene TRBV6-6, with a possible D match to TRBD1 (6 bases). This sequence was found in a woman aged 25 to 45 who had been exposed to COVID-19. The CDR3 bases are TGTGCCAGCAGCCCTGTGCAGGGGACCATCTATGGCTACACCTTC. This sequence encodes CASSPVQGTIYGYTF.